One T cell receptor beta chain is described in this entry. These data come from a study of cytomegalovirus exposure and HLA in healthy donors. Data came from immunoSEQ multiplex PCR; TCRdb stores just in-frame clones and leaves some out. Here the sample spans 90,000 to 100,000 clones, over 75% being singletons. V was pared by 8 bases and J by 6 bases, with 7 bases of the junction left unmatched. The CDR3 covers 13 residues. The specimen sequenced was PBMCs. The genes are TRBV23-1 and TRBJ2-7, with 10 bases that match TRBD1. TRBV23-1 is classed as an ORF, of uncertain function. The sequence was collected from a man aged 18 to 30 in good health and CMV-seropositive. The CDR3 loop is CASGRQGACEQYF. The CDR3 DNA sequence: TGCGCCAGCGGAAGACAGGGGGCTTGCGAGCAGTACTTC.